The 32 T cell receptor beta chains below were found in one sample sequenced in a study of T cells in Graves' hyperthyroidism and ophthalmopathy. From RNA transcripts, TCR beta CDR3 regions were amplified. The HTBI primer set was used in a first-round RT-PCR of the TCR CDR3. One entry per CDR3 protein results from TCRdb running MiXCR on the multiplex PCR reads. The sample contains more than 550,000 distinct CDR3 sequences, roughly a sixth of which appear only once. Material: blood. Receptor source: a man over 45 with Graves' hyperthyroidism.

The V gene is TRBV30, the J gene TRBJ1-6, with D unresolved. The CDR3 runs 13 residues. Germline V gives CDR1 GTSNPN, CDR2 SVGIG (reference sequence). The ends were cut back, 4 bases at V and 8 bases at J, with 12 bases in the middle. The CDR3 bases are TGTGCCTGGACCCCAGTGGCTGATTCACCCCTCCACTTT. Amino acids: CAWTPVADSPLHF.

This clonotype appeared a few times. The chain employs TRBV12-3 or TRBV12-4 and TRBJ2-1; TRBD2 is a possible D gene (6 bases). The CDR3 length is 12 residues. V dropped 3 bases and J dropped 10 bases, with 10 bases sitting between them. This CDR3 reads CASSFPGSEQFF. CDR3 DNA sequence: TGTGCCAGCAGTTTTCCCGGGAGCGAGCAGTTCTTC.

This clonotype appeared a few times. The rearrangement joins TRBV28 to TRBJ1-1; 8 positions match TRBD1. Germline values: CDR1 MDHEN, CDR2 SYDVKM. V shed 11 bases and J 4 bases; nucleotides not matched to a gene: 6. This CDR3 region has 12 residues. CDR3 nucleotides: TGTGCCGACGGACAGGGAATCACTGAAGCTTTCTTT. Translation gives CADGQGITEAFF.

This clonotype has ten or more counts. The chain recombines TRBV7-2 with TRBJ2-2, with 9 positions matching TRBD2. CDR3 length: 16 amino acids. J was trimmed by 7 bases and V by 1 base; bases with no gene match: 7. Germline values: CDR1 SGHTA, CDR2 FQGNSA. CDR3 amino acids: CASSLVPSGIGGELFF. Written as DNA, the CDR3 is TGTGCCAGCAGCTTAGTTCCTAGCGGGATTGGCGGGGAGCTGTTTTTT. The full variable domain, its missing parts supplied by reference TRBV7-2 and TRBJ2-2, is GAGVSQSPSNKVTEKGKDVELRCDPISGHTALYWYRQSLGQGLEFLIYFQGNSAPDKSGLPSDRFSAERTGGSVSTLTIQRTQQEDSAVYLCASSLVPSGIGGELFFGEGSRLTVL.

This clonotype was observed many times. V and J are TRBV12-3 or TRBV12-4 and TRBJ1-5; 9 bases align to TRBD1. The CDR3 has 15 residues. With 5 bases clipped from V and 1 base from J, the junction kept 3 bases outside the gene matches. CDR3 DNA: TGTGCCAGCAGTCCAGGGACAGGGAGCAATCAGCCCCAGCATTTT. It codes for CASSPGTGSNQPQHF.

Ten or more counts support this clonotype. The chain has TRBV5-1 and TRBJ1-6; maybe TRBD1 (5 bases). The germline V gene encodes CDR1 SGHRS and CDR2 YFSETQ. This CDR3 is 16 amino acids long. Between the trimmed V and J ends, which lost 4 bases and 7 bases, there was a span of 18 bases. CDR3 region: CASSPTPARGNSPLHF. Here the CDR3 DNA reads TGCGCCAGCAGCCCGACGCCCGCCCGGGGGAATTCACCCCTCCACTTT.

This clonotype was seen many times. The CDR3 region is CSAREVGGPDEAFF. The DNA of the CDR3 is TGCAGTGCTAGAGAGGTAGGGGGACCAGATGAAGCTTTCTTT. The chain carries TRBV20-1 and TRBJ1-1; possible D gene TRBD1, 6 bases. This CDR3 comprises 14 residues. Trimming stripped 0 bases from V and 7 bases from J, with 15 bases between. Per the germline V gene, CDR1 is DFQATT and CDR2 is SNEGSKA (reference sequence).

This clonotype was seen ten or more times. The genes are TRBV29-1 and TRBJ2-7, with 7 bases identical to TRBD2. Germline V gives CDR1 SQVTM, CDR2 ANQGSEA. This CDR3 has 15 amino acids. Unmatched junction bases numbered 13, after V lost 2 bases and J lost 6 bases. CDR3 DNA sequence: TGCAGCGTTGAACCCTTCGGGGCGGGAGTAGGCGAGCAGTACTTC. Protein sequence: CSVEPFGAGVGEQYF.

The table lists this clonotype with many counts. This chain connects TRBV12-3 or TRBV12-4 to TRBJ2-2, with D perhaps given as TRBD1 or TRBD2 (5 bases each). The CDR3 runs 13 residues. V was clipped by 6 bases and J by 5 bases, with 10 bases between them. The CDR3: CASRGTVTGELFF. The CDR3 region has the DNA TGTGCCAGCAGAGGGACGGTGACCGGGGAGCTGTTTTTT.

Many counts were recorded for this clonotype. The CDR3 is CSAKSGSDTEAFF. CDR3 DNA sequence: TGCAGTGCTAAGTCAGGGTCGGACACTGAAGCTTTCTTT. This chain connects TRBV20-1 to TRBJ1-1, with a weak D call TRBD1 (5 bases). Germline V gives CDR1 DFQATT, CDR2 SNEGSKA (reference sequence). This CDR3 is 13 amino acids long. V was cut by 4 bases and J by 3 bases, with 12 bases left in between.

This clonotype was recorded at least ten times. The V gene is TRBV25-1, the J gene TRBJ2-3; weak D call: TRBD1 (6 bases). The CDR3 totals 15 residues. The germline gives CDR1 MGHDK, CDR2 SYGVNS. V lost 5 bases, J lost 0 bases, and 12 bases lay in between. As DNA, the CDR3 is TGTGCCAGCAGTACAGGGAAGAGTAGCACAGATACGCAGTATTTT. This sequence encodes CASSTGKSSTDTQYF.

This clonotype was recorded at least ten times. The V call is TRBV7-2, the J call TRBJ2-1; 11 positions match TRBD2. The V and J ends lost 5 bases and 2 bases, in that order; junction bases with no gene match: 14. This CDR3 is built from 19 residues. The germline V gene has CDR1 SGHTA and CDR2 FQGNSA. CDR3 in amino acids: CASSPLLSGRATAYNEQFF. The CDR3 DNA is TGTGCCAGCAGCCCCCTCCTTAGCGGGAGGGCCACGGCCTACAATGAGCAGTTCTTC.

This clonotype showed up just a few times. This chain links TRBV6-1 with TRBJ2-1, with D hard to call. The CDR3 covers 13 residues. Germline loops: CDR1 MNHNS, CDR2 SASEGT. The V end lost 4 bases, the J end lost 2 bases, and 6 bases lay between the germline ends. The CDR3 here is CASSANPYNEQFF. The CDR3 coding sequence is TGTGCCAGCAGTGCCAACCCCTACAATGAGCAGTTCTTC.

This clonotype has a handful of counts. The junction shows a germline mismatch at one end, possibly a read error. The rearrangement joins TRBV5-1 to TRBJ2-1; tentatively, D is TRBD1 or TRBD2 (6 bases each). Germline CDR1 is SGHRS and CDR2 is YFSETQ. This CDR3 comprises 15 residues. The CDR3 sequence: CASSLVPGARNEQSF. CDR3 DNA: TGCGCCAGCAGCTTGGTTCCGGGGGCACGGAATGAGCAGTCCTTC. The full variable domain, completed using reference TRBV5-1 and TRBJ2-1, is KAGVTQTPRYLIKTRGQQVTLSCSPISGHRSVSWYQQTPGQGLQFLFEYFSETQRNKGNFPGRFSGRQFSNSRSEMNVSTLELGDSALYLCASSLVPGARNEQSFGPGTRLTVL.

This clonotype was detected ten times or more. The genes are TRBV9 and TRBJ2-7, with D possibly TRBD1 on 5 matching bases. The CDR3 length is 15 residues. Germline CDR1 is SGDLS and CDR2 is YYNGEE. Trimming removed 4 bases at V and 4 bases at J, with 18 bases between. In DNA, the CDR3 is TGTGCCAGCAGCCTCACTCCAGGGCCTACTTACGAGCAGTACTTC. Its translation is CASSLTPGPTYEQYF.

The chain carries TRBV24-1 and TRBJ1-2; the match to TRBD1 covers 7 bases. Looked up from germline, CDR1 is KGHDR and CDR2 is SFDVKD. V shed 4 bases, J shed 5 bases, and the junction held 9 bases outside the gene matches. This CDR3 contains 15 residues. The CDR3 region is CATSESGTALYGYTF. The CDR3 DNA reads TGTGCCACCAGTGAGTCCGGGACAGCCCTGTATGGCTACACCTTC.

This chain links TRBV30 with TRBJ2-1, with D maybe TRBD2 (5 bases). This CDR3 region has 16 residues. The germline V gene has CDR1 GTSNPN and CDR2 SVGIG (reference sequence). Trimming took off 5 bases at V and 0 bases at J, with 17 bases between the two ends. CDR3 DNA sequence: TGTGCCTGGGGGGTTGGGAGACCGAACTCCTACAATGAGCAGTTCTTC. It encodes CAWGVGRPNSYNEQFF.

As concerns this clonotype: A read error is possible here, since a much larger clone lies one base away. V usage is TRBV7-7 and J usage is TRBJ2-1; 7 positions match TRBD2. Germline lookup yields CDR1 SSHAT and CDR2 FNYEAQ (reference sequence). CDR3 length: 15 amino acids. CDR3 amino acids: CASSSGASGYNEPFF. The CDR3, as DNA: TGTGCTAGCAGCTCTGGGGCTAGCGGATACAATGAGCCGTTCTTC.

The rearrangement links TRBV6-2 or TRBV6-3 to TRBJ2-7, with 10 bases matching TRBD1. Germline loops: CDR1 MNHEY, CDR2 SVGEGT. V was pared by 6 bases and J by 5 bases, with 7 bases of the junction left unmatched. The CDR3 has 14 residues. Written as DNA, the CDR3 is TGTGCCAGCAGATTTGGGACAGGGGTCGACGAGCAGTACTTC. Protein: CASRFGTGVDEQYF.

This clonotype was observed many times. One end of the junction fails to match germline, which may point to a read error. The V gene is TRBV5-1, the J gene TRBJ1-3, with 7 bases lining up with TRBD1. CDR3 size: 15 residues. Germline CDR1 is SGHRS and CDR2 is YFSETQ. CDR3: CASSYGTASGNTIYF. In DNA form, the CDR3 reads TGTGCCAGCAGCTACGGGACAGCCTCTGGAAACACCATATATTTT.

This clonotype was detected only a few times. The chain has TRBV4-1 and TRBJ2-7; 9 bases fit TRBD1. With V trimmed by 5 bases and J by 7 bases, 12 bases remained unmatched. Germline CDR1 MGHRA, CDR2 YSYEKL. The length of the CDR3 is 15 residues. Here the CDR3 reads CASSSPGQGMGEQYF. The CDR3 DNA follows: TGCGCCAGCAGCTCCCCTGGACAGGGGATGGGGGAGCAGTACTTC.

This clonotype was picked up a small number of times. V is TRBV6-2 or TRBV6-3 and J is TRBJ1-3, with D possibly matching TRBD1 (5 bases). The CDR3 totals 15 residues. Looked up from germline, CDR1 is MNHEY and CDR2 is SVGEGT. V lost 6 bases and J lost 2, with 14 bases in between. The CDR3, as DNA: TGTGCCAGCAGCTTTGAGGGGCAGACTGGAAACACCATATATTTT. Its protein product is CASSFEGQTGNTIYF.

This clonotype was seen ten or more times. The chain joins TRBV5-1 to TRBJ2-1, with D unresolved. V dropped 0 bases and J dropped 6 bases, with 10 bases sitting between them. Per the germline V gene, CDR1 is SGHRS and CDR2 is YFSETQ. CDR3 length: 14 amino acids. The CDR3 spells CASSLAGPTNEQFF. For the CDR3, the DNA is TGCGCCAGCAGCTTGGCCGGGCCTACCAATGAGCAGTTCTTC.

This clonotype turned up a few times. The CDR3 coding sequence is TGTGCCAGCAGTTTCAGAGAGGGGGGACTCAATCAGCCCCAGCATTTT. It codes for CASSFREGGLNQPQHF. This rearrangement joins TRBV28 to TRBJ1-5; perhaps TRBD1 as D (6 bases). V was trimmed by 3 bases and J by 3 bases, leaving 15 bases between them. The germline gives CDR1 MDHEN, CDR2 SYDVKM. This CDR3 is built from 16 residues.

This clonotype was counted many times. The chain couples TRBV3-1 to TRBJ2-7; 11 bases fit TRBD2. This CDR3 spans 15 amino acids. The germline V gene encodes CDR1 LGHDT and CDR2 YNNKEL (reference sequence). Trimming removed 4 bases from V and 4 bases from J; junction bases left unmatched: 6. The chain's CDR3 is CASSPLAGGRYEQYF. CDR3 nucleotide sequence: TGTGCCAGCAGCCCTCTAGCGGGAGGAAGGTACGAGCAGTACTTC.

This clonotype has just a few counts. The chain recombines TRBV11-3 with TRBJ2-2; tentative D call: TRBD1 (6 bases). Germline loops: CDR1 SGHNT, CDR2 YENEEA. Trimming took off 5 bases at V and 3 bases at J, with 13 bases between the two ends. This CDR3 has 15 amino acids. The CDR3 nucleotides read TGTGCCAGCAGCCATCGACAGGCGGACACCGGGGAGCTGTTTTTT. This codes for CASSHRQADTGELFF.

There are many counts of this clonotype. CDR3: CATTSSSSGDANTGELFF. CDR3 coding DNA: TGTGCCACCACCAGTTCGAGTAGCGGAGACGCGAACACCGGGGAGCTGTTTTTT. J is TRBJ2-2 and V is TRBV24-1; D possibly corresponds to TRBD2 (6 bases). This CDR3 is 18 amino acids long. Trimming took 8 bases from V and 0 from J, leaving 21 bases between them. Germline CDR1 is KGHDR and CDR2 is SFDVKD.

This clonotype was counted many times. The chain is built from TRBV18 and TRBJ2-3; D gene unclear. The CDR3 covers 16 residues. V was pared by 3 bases and J by 4 bases, with 17 bases between. Germline V gene data show CDR1 as KGHSH and CDR2 as LQKENI. As DNA, the CDR3 is TGTGCCAGCTCACCTCGGGTCAATTCAGGCCCAGATACGCAGTATTTT. This codes for CASSPRVNSGPDTQYF.

This clonotype was counted many times. The rearrangement joins TRBV12-3 or TRBV12-4 to TRBJ2-4; 9 bases align to TRBD1. The CDR3 has 13 residues. The V segment lost 6 bases and the J segment 8 bases; nucleotides outside the gene matches: 5. DNA of the CDR3: TGTGCCAGCAGGGACAGGGGAAGATACATTCAGTACTTC. This codes for CASRDRGRYIQYF.

As to this clonotype: This clone may be a read error of a much larger clone one base away. V usage is TRBV7-2 and J usage is TRBJ2-2; D is perhaps TRBD1 or TRBD2 (6 bases each). The CDR3 length is 17 residues. Trimming cost V 2 bases and J 5 bases, with 18 bases left between them. CDR1 and CDR2 (germline): SGHTA, FQGNSA. The CDR3 sequence is CASSLSGASIRTGELFF. The CDR3 DNA reads TGTGCCAGCAGCTTATCGGGGGCCTCTATAAGAACCGGGGAGCTGTTTTTT.

This clonotype was picked up a small number of times. For the CDR3, the DNA is TGTGCCAGCAGCCAGGACAGGGTAAATGGCTACACCTTC. Translated: CASSQDRVNGYTF. The V and J genes are TRBV3-1 and TRBJ1-2; TRBD1 aligns across 8 bases. Germline-derived CDR1 and CDR2 are LGHDT and YNNKEL (reference sequence). With 3 bases clipped from V and 6 bases from J, the junction kept 3 bases outside the gene matches. There are 13 residues in the CDR3.

The gene calls are TRBV12-3 or TRBV12-4 and TRBJ1-2; D not certain. Trimming took 10 bases from V and 4 from J, leaving 16 bases between them. CDR3 length: 13 amino acids. This CDR3 reads CAILSSSSYGYTF. The CDR3 DNA sequence: TGTGCCATTTTAAGCAGTTCAAGCTATGGCTACACCTTC.